This T cell receptor (beta chain) was found in a study of cytomegalovirus exposure and HLA in healthy donors. Germline V gives CDR1 KGHSH, CDR2 LQKENI. The CDR3 covers 18 residues. Unmatched junction bases numbered 16, after V lost 8 bases and J lost 6 bases. With respect to this clone: Its antigen is as yet unknown.

Points from the study as a whole: TCR beta chains associated with HLA were, in a later analysis, more clonally expanded than equally common others.

In the PCR, 60 Vbeta and 13 Jbeta primers were used. Sequencing was performed with immunoSEQ multiplex PCR; in TCRdb, only in-frame clones are kept and a portion is missing. This table holds 100,000 to 150,000 clones. This clonotype originated in a man younger than 35 in good health and CMV-seronegative. Sample: PBMCs. The rearrangement uses TRBV18 and TRBJ2-1, with 13 bases fitting TRBD2. As DNA, the CDR3 is TGTGCCAGCCACCGGAACTTACTAGCGGGAGGGCCTACCAATGAGCAGTTCTTC. Its protein is CASHRNLLAGGPTNEQFF.